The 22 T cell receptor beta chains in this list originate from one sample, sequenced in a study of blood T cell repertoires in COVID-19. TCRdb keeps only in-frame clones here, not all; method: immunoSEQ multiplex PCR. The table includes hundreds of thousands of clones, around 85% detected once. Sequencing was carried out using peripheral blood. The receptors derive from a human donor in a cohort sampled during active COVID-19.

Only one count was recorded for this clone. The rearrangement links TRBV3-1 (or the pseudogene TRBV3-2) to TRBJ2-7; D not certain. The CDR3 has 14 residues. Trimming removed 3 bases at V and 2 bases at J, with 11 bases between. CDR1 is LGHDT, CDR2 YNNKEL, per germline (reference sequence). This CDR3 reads CASSHGVDPYEQYF. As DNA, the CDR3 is TGTGCCAGCAGCCACGGTGTAGATCCCTACGAGCAGTACTTC.

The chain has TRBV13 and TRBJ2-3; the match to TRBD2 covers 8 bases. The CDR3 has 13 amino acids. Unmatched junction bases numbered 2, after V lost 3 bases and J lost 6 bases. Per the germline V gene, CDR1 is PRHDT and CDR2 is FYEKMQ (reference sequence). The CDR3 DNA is TGTGCCAGCAGCTTCCGACTAGCGGATACGCAGTATTTT. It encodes CASSFRLADTQYF. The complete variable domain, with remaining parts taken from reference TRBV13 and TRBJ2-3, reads AAGVIQSPRHLIKEKRETATLKCYPIPRHDTVYWYQQGPGQDPQFLISFYEKMQSDKGSIPDRFSAQQFSDYHSELNMSSLELGDSALYFCASSFRLADTQYFGPGTRLTVL.

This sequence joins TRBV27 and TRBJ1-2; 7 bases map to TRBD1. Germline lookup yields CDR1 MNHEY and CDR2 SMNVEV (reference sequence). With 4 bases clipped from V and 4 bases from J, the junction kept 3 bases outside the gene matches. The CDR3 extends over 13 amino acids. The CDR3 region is CASSSQGSYGYTF. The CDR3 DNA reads TGTGCCAGCAGTTCACAGGGGAGCTATGGCTACACCTTC.

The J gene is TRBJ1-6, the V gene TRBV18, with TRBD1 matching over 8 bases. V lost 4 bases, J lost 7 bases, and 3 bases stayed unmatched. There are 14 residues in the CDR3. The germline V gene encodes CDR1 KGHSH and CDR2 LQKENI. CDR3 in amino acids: CASSRTGNNSPLHF. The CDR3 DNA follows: TGTGCCAGCTCACGGACAGGGAACAATTCACCCCTCCACTTT.

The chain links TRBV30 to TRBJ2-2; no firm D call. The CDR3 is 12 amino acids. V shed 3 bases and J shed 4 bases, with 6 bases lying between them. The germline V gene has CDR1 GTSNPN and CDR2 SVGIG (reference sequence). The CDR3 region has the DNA TGTGCCTGGAGCCAGGCCACCGGGGAGCTGTTTTTT. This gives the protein CAWSQATGELFF. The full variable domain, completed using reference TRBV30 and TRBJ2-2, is SQTIHQWPATLVQPVGSPLSLECTVEGTSNPNLYWYRQAAGRGLQLLFYSVGIGQISSEVPQNLSASRPQDRQFILSSKKLLLSDSGFYLCAWSQATGELFFGEGSRLTVL.

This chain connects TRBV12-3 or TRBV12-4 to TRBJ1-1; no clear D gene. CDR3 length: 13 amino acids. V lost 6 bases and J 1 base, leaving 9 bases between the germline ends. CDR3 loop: CASSPTPNTEAFF. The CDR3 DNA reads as TGTGCCAGCAGCCCAACACCGAACACTGAAGCTTTCTTT.

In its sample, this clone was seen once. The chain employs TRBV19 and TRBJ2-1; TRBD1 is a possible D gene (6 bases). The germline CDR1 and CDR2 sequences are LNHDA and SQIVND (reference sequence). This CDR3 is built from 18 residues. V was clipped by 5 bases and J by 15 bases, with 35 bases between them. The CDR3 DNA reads TGTGCCAGTAGTCAGTATGTCGGTGGACAGAAGGGGTCAAAACAGGCGTTCTTC. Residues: CASSQYVGGQKGSKQAFF.

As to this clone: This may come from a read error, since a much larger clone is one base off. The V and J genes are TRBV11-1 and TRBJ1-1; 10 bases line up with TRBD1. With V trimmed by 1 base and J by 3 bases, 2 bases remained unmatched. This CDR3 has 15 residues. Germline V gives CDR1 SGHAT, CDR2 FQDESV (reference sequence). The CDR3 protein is CASSLGDRGYTEAFF. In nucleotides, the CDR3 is TGTGCCAGCAGCTTAGGGGACAGGGGTTACACTGAAGCTTTCTTT.

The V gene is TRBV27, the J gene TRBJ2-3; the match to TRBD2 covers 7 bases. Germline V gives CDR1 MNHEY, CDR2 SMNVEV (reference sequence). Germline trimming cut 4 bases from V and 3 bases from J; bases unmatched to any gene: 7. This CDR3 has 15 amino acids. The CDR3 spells CASSWGTGGTDTQYF. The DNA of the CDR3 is TGTGCCAGCAGTTGGGGAACCGGGGGGACAGATACGCAGTATTTT.

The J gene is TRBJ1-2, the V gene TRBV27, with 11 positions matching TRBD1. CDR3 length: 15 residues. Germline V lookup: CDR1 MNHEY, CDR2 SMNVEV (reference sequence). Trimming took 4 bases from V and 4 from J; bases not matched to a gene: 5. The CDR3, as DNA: TGTGCCAGCAGTTCCCGGACAGGGGGCGGCTATGGCTACACCTTC. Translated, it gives CASSSRTGGGYGYTF.

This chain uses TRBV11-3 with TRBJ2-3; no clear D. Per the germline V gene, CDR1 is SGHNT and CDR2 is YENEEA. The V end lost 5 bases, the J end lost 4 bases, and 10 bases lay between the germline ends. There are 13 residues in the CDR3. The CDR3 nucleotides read TGTGCCAGCAGCCTACCCTTCTCAGATACGCAGTATTTT. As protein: CASSLPFSDTQYF.

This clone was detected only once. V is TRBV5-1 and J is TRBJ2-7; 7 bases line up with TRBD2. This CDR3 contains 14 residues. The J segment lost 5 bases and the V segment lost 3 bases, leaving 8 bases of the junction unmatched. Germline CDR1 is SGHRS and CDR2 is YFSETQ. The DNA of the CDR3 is TGCGCCAGCAGCTGGGGAGGGGAATTACACGAGCAGTACTTC. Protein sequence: CASSWGGELHEQYF.

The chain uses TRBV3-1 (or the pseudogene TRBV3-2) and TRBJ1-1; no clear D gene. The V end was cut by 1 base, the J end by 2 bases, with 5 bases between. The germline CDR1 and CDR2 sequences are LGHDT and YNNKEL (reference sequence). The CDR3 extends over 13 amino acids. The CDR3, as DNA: TGTGCCAGCAGCCAAGGTCTAAACACTGAAGCTTTCTTT. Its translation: CASSQGLNTEAFF.

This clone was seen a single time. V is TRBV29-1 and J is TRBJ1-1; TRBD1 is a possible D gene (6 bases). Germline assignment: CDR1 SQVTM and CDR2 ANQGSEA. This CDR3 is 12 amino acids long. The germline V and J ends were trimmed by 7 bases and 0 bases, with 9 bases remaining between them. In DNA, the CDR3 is TGCAGCGGCGACAGGATGAACACTGAAGCTTTCTTT. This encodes CSGDRMNTEAFF.

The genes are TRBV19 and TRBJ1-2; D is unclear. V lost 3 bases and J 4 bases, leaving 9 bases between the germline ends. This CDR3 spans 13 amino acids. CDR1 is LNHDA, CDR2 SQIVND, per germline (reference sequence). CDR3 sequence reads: CASSIDTLYGYTF. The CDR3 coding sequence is TGTGCCAGTAGTATCGACACCCTCTATGGCTACACCTTC. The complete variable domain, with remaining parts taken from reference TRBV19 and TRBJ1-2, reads DGGITQSPKYLFRKEGQNVTLSCEQNLNHDAMYWYRQDPGQGLRLIYYSQIVNDFQKGDIAEGYSVSREKKESFPLTVTSAQKNPTAFYLCASSIDTLYGYTFGSGTRLTVV.

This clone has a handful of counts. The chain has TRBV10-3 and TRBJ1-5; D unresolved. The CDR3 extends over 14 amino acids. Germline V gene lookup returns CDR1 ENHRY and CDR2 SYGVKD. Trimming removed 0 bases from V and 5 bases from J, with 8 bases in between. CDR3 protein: CAISESGAHQPQHF. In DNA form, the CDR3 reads TGTGCCATCAGTGAGTCGGGAGCCCATCAGCCCCAGCATTTT.

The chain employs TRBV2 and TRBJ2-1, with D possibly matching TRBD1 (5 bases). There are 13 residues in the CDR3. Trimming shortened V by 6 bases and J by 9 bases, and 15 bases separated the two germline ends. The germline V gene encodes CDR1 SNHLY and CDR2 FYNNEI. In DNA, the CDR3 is TGTGCCAGCAGCCCCAGCAGGGTGGGTGAGCAGTTCTTC. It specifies CASSPSRVGEQFF.

This chain's CDR3 is CASSDLTGIDSPLHF. In nucleotides, the CDR3 is TGTGCCAGCAGTGACCTCACAGGGATCGATTCACCCCTCCACTTT. V gene TRBV6-1 combines with J gene TRBJ1-6; possibly TRBD1 for D (6 bases). V was clipped by 3 bases and J by 8 bases, with 14 bases between them. Per germline, CDR1 MNHNS and CDR2 SASEGT. This CDR3 has 15 residues.

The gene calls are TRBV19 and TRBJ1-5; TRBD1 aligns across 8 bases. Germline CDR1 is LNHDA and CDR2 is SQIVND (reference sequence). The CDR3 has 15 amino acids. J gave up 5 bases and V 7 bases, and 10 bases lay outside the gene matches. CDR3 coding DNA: TGTGCCAGTAATGAGGGACAGGCCTTCCATCAGCCCCAGCATTTT. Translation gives CASNEGQAFHQPQHF.

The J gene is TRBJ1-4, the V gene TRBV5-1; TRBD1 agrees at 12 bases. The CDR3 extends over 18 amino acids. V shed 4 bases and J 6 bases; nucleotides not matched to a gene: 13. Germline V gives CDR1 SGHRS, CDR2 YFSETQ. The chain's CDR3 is CASSVRGQGAMVDEKLFF. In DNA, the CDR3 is TGCGCCAGCAGCGTGCGGGGACAGGGGGCCATGGTGGATGAAAAACTGTTTTTT.

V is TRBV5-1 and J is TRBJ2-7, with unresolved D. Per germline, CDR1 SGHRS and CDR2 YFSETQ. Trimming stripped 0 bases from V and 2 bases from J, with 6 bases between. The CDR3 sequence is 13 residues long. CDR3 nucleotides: TGCGCCAGCAGCTTGGCCGTAGCCTACGAGCAGTACTTC. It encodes CASSLAVAYEQYF.

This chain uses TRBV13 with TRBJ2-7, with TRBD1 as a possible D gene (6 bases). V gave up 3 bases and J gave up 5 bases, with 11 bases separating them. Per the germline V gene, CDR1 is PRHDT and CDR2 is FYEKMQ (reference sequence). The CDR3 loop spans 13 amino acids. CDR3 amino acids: CASSLDSIDEQYF. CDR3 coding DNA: TGTGCCAGCAGCTTGGACAGTATTGACGAGCAGTACTTC.